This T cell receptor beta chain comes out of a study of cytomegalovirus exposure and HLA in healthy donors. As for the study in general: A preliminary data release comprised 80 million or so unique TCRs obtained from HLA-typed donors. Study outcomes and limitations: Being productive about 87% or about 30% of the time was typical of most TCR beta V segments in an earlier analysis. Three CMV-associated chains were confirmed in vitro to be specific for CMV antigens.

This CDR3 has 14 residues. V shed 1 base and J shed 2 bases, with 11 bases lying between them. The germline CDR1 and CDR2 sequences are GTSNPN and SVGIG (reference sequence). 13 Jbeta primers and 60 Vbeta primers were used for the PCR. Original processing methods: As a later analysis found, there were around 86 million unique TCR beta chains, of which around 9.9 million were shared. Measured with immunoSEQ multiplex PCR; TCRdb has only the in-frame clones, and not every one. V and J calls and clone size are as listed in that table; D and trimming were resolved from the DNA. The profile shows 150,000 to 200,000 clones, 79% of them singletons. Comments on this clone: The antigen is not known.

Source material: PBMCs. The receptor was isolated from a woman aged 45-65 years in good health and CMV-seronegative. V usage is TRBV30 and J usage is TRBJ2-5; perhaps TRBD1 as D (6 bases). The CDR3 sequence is CAWSGGGPQETQYF. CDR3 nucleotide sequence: TGTGCCTGGAGTGGTGGGGGCCCGCAAGAGACCCAGTACTTC.